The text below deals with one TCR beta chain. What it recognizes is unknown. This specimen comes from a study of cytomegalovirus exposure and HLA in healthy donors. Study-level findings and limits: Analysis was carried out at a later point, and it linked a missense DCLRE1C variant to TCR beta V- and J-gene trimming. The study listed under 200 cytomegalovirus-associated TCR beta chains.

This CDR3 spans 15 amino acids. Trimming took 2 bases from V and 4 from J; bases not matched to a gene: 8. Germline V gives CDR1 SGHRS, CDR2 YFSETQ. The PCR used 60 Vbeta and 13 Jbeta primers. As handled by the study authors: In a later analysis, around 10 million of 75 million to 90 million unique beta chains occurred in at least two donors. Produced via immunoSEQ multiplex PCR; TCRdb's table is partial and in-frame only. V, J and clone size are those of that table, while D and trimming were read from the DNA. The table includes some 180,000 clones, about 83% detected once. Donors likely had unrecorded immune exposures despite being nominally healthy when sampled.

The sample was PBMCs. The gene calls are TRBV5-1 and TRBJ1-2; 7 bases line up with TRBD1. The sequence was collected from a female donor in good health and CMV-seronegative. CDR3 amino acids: CASSFDPGQPYGYTF. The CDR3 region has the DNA TGCGCCAGCAGCTTTGATCCGGGACAGCCCTATGGCTACACCTTC.